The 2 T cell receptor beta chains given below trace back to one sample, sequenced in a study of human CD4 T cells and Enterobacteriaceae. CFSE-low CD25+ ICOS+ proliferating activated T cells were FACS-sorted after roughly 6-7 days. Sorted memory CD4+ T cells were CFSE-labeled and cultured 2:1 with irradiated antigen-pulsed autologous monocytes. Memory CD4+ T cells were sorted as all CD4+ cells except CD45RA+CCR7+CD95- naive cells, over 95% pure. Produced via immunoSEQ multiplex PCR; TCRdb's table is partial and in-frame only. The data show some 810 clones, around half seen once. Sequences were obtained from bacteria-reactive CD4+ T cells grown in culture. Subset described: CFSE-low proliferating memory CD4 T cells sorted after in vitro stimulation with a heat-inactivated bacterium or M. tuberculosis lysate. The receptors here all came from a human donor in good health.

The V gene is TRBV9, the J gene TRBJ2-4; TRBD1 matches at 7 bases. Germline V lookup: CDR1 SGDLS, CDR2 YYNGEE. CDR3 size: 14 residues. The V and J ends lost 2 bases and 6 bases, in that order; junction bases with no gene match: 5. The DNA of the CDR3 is TGTGCCAGCAGCGTGACAGGGACGGGAAACATTCAGTACTTC. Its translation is CASSVTGTGNIQYF. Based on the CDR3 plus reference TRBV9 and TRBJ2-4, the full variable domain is DSGVTQTPKHLITATGQRVTLRCSPRSGDLSVYWYQQSLDQGLQFLIQYYNGEERAKGNILERFSAQQFPDLHSELNLSSLELGDSALYFCASSVTGTGNIQYFGAGTRLSVL.

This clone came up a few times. The CDR3 is CASGLDPGGNIQYF. The DNA for the CDR3 is TGTGCTAGTGGTTTGGATCCCGGGGGCAACATTCAGTACTTC. The V and J genes are TRBV12-5 and TRBJ2-4; TRBD1 or TRBD2 may be the D gene (6 bases each). Trimming left V 1 base short and J 7 bases short, with 11 bases between. The CDR3 length is 14 residues. CDR1 LGHNT and CDR2 FRNRAP come from the germline V gene.